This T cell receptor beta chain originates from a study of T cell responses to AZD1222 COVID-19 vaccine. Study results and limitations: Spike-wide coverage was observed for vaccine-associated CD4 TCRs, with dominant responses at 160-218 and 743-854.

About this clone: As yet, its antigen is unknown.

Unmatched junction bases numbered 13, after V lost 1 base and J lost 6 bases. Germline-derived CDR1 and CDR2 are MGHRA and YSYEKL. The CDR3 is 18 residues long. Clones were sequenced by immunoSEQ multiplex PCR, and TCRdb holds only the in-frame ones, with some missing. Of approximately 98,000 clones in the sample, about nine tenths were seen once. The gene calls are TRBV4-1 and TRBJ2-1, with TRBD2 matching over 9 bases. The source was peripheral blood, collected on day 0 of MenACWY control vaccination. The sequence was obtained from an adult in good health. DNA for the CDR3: TGCGCCAGCAGCCAAGCTTCCGGATTCGGCGGGGGGGCCAATGAGCAGTTCTTC. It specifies CASSQASGFGGGANEQFF.